This T cell receptor beta chain was sequenced during a study of cytomegalovirus exposure and HLA in healthy donors. The PCR was carried out with 60 Vbeta primers and 13 Jbeta primers. Profiled with immunoSEQ multiplex PCR; TCRdb holds only in-frame clones, not every one. The table has around 130,000 clones, 70% to 85% seen once; the top ten hold about 1.5%. CDR1 is SGDLS and CDR2 is YYNGEE in the germline V gene. The length of the CDR3 is 16 residues. The V gene end was trimmed by 2 bases and the J gene end by 14 bases; junction bases not matched to a gene: 13. The sequenced sample consisted of PBMCs. The chain uses TRBV9 and TRBJ1-6; 10 bases line up with TRBD1. The TCR was taken from a boy aged 10-17 years in good health and CMV-seronegative. The CDR3 bases are TGTGCCAGCAGCGTCTACGGACAGGGGGGGGGAAGGACCCTCCACTTT. It yields the protein CASSVYGQGGGRTLHF.